One and the same sample provided the 14 T cell receptor beta chains below, sequenced in a study of metastatic and nonmetastatic thyroid tumors. With MiXCR, TCRdb reprocessed the PCR reads. The sample has around 24,000 clones; roughly a quarter are singletons. Patients were all untreated before their thyroid surgery. Source material: tumor tissue. The origin of the receptors is a male donor with papillary thyroid cancer or a benign thyroid nodule (not recorded which). Some clones in this sample may be carry-over from other donors' samples.

This clone was seen many times. The gene calls are TRBV27 and TRBJ2-1, with 7 bases lining up with TRBD2. V gave up 2 bases and J gave up 3 bases; unmatched junction bases: 4. This CDR3 is built from 15 residues. The germline V gene encodes CDR1 MNHEY and CDR2 SMNVEV (reference sequence). CDR3 bases: TGTGCCAGCAGTTTACGGCGGGAGTTCTACAATGAGCAGTTCTTC. It encodes CASSLRREFYNEQFF.

This clone turned up a few times. A junction boundary mismatches the germline segment, possibly from a read error. The chain is built from TRBV28 and TRBJ2-7; 8 positions agree with TRBD2. Germline V lookup: CDR1 MDHEN, CDR2 SYDVKM. The CDR3 is 17 amino acids. The CDR3 nucleotides are TGTACCAGCAGCCCCTTCATCCTCGCGGGAGGATCCTACGAGCAGTACTTC. This gives the protein CTSSPFILAGGSYEQYF.

By frequency in the sample, this clone is medium-sized. This chain joins TRBV20-1 and TRBJ1-2; D possibly corresponds to TRBD1 (5 bases). This CDR3 has 12 residues. Germline V CDR1 and CDR2: DFQATT, SNEGSKA (reference sequence). V lost 7 bases and J lost 3, with 12 bases in between. Here the CDR3 reads CSVGDGDYGYTF. CDR3 coding DNA: TGCAGTGTCGGGGACGGGGACTATGGCTACACCTTC.

This clone was detected only a few times. The CDR3 loop is CASTRTAGYEQYF. The CDR3 bases are TGTGCCAGCACCAGGACAGCAGGGTACGAGCAGTACTTC. The genes are TRBV6-1 and TRBJ2-7, with TRBD1 as a possible D gene (6 bases). The CDR3 contains 13 residues. Germline CDR1 and CDR2: MNHNS and SASEGT. V lost 7 bases, J lost 4 bases, and 14 bases lay in between.

The rearrangement joins TRBV6-1 to TRBJ1-2; D perhaps matches TRBD1 (6 bases). Germline loops: CDR1 MNHNS, CDR2 SASEGT. The ends were cut back, 6 bases at V and 5 bases at J, with 19 bases in the middle. CDR3 length: 15 amino acids. The CDR3, as DNA: TGTGCCAGCAGCCTCTCTGGACAGTACCCTTATGGCTACACCTTC. Its translation: CASSLSGQYPYGYTF.

This clone has a count of ten or more. The V and J genes are TRBV5-1 and TRBJ1-3, with D perhaps matching TRBD1 (5 bases). Trimming left V 0 bases short and J 0 bases short, with 10 bases between. The CDR3 is made up of 16 amino acids. CDR1 and CDR2 (germline): SGHRS, YFSETQ. CDR3 loop: CASSLAGTASGNTIYF. The CDR3 DNA reads as TGCGCCAGCAGCTTGGCCGGGACGGCCTCTGGAAACACCATATATTTT.

The chain links TRBV18 to TRBJ1-5; D gene ambiguous. This CDR3 spans 13 amino acids. The V gene's germline CDR1 is KGHSH and CDR2 LQKENI. V was shortened by 2 bases and J by 11 bases, with 13 bases between the two germline ends. CDR3 sequence: CASSPLGRSAQHF. The CDR3 coding sequence is TGTGCCAGCTCACCATTAGGACGGTCGGCCCAGCATTTT. The full variable domain, in which reference TRBV18 and TRBJ1-5 provide the parts outside the CDR3, is NAGVMQNPRHLVRRRGQEARLRCSPMKGHSHVYWYRQLPEEGLKFMVYLQKENIIDESGMPKERFSAEFPKEGPSILRIQQVVRGDSAAYFCASSPLGRSAQHFGDGTRLSIL.

At least ten counts were recorded for this clone. This chain joins TRBV5-5 and TRBJ2-1; D is unclear. The CDR3 loop spans 17 amino acids. Trimming cost V 0 bases and J 0 bases, with 13 bases left between them. Germline V lookup: CDR1 SGHKS, CDR2 YYEKEE (reference sequence). The CDR3: CASSLEFGTSSYNEQFF. The CDR3 nucleotides are TGTGCCAGCAGCTTGGAATTCGGCACGAGCTCCTACAATGAGCAGTTCTTC.

Sample share makes this clone medium-sized. V gene TRBV28 combines with J gene TRBJ1-6; D uncertain. The CDR3 is 12 residues long. V lost 8 bases and J lost 7, with 9 bases in between. CDR1 is MDHEN and CDR2 is SYDVKM in the germline V gene. The CDR3 sequence is CASRLRNSPLHF. In nucleotides, the CDR3 is TGTGCCAGCCGGCTTAGGAATTCACCCCTCCACTTT.

V and J are TRBV6-2 or TRBV6-3 and TRBJ1-6, with D uncertain. Germline CDR1 MNHEY, CDR2 SVGEGT. Trimming removed 6 bases from V and 3 bases from J, with 21 bases in between. This CDR3 comprises 18 residues. For the CDR3, the DNA is TGTGCCAGCAGCTACAACGAGGTATCCAGATACTATAATTCACCCCTCCACTTT. As protein: CASSYNEVSRYYNSPLHF.

This clone occurred many times. The J gene is TRBJ2-2, the V gene TRBV5-1; 12 bases line up with TRBD2. Trimming took 1 base from V and 7 from J; bases not matched to a gene: 8. This CDR3 spans 17 amino acids. Germline CDR1 SGHRS, CDR2 YFSETQ. The CDR3 bases are TGCGCCAGCAGCTTGCTCGGGACTAGCGGGTTCGGCGGGGAGCTGTTTTTT. The encoded protein is CASSLLGTSGFGGELFF.

In regard to this clone: Since a much larger clone is just one base distant, this may be a read error. The gene calls are TRBV3-1 and TRBJ2-7; D possibly uses TRBD1 or TRBD2 (5 bases each). Germline values: CDR1 LGHDT, CDR2 YNNKEL (reference sequence). CDR3 length equals 15 residues. V shed 8 bases and J shed 2 bases, with 19 bases lying between them. In DNA form, the CDR3 reads TGTGCCAGCTCCTTCCCGAGGGGTTCCCCCTACGAGCAGTACTTC. Translation: CASSFPRGSPYEQYF.

The genes are TRBV7-2 and TRBJ2-7; 7 bases fit TRBD1. Germline V gene lookup returns CDR1 SGHTA and CDR2 FQGNSA. V lost 5 bases and J lost 6; bases outside the gene matches: 10. This CDR3 is built from 14 residues. Written as DNA, the CDR3 is TGTGCCAGCAGCGCCGGGACAGACATACGCGAGCAGTACTTC. Its translation: CASSAGTDIREQYF. Filled out from reference TRBV7-2 and TRBJ2-7, the complete variable domain reads GAGVSQSPSNKVTEKGKDVELRCDPISGHTALYWYRQSLGQGLEFLIYFQGNSAPDKSGLPSDRFSAERTGGSVSTLTIQRTQQEDSAVYLCASSAGTDIREQYFGPGTRLTVT.

This clone has at least ten counts. The chain recombines TRBV19 with TRBJ2-1, with TRBD2 identical over 11 bases. The CDR3 has 14 amino acids. V gave up 4 bases and J gave up 6 bases; unmatched junction bases: 2. From germline, CDR1 is LNHDA and CDR2 SQIVND (reference sequence). CDR3 region: CASSNLAGGNEQFF. The CDR3 DNA reads TGTGCCAGTAGTAACCTAGCGGGAGGCAATGAGCAGTTCTTC.